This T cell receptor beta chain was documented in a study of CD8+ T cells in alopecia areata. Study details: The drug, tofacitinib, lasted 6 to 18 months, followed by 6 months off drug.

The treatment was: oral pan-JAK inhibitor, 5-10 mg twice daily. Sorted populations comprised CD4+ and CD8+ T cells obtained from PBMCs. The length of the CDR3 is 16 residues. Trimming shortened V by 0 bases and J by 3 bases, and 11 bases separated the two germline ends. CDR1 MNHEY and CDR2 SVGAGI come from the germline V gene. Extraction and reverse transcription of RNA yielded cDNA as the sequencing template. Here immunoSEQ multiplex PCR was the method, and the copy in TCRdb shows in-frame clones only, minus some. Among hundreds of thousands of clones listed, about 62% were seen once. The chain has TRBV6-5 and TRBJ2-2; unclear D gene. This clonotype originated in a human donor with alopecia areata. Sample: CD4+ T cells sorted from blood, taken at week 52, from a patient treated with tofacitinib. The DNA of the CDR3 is TGTGCCAGCAGTTACTCGACGGGCAGGTACACCGGGGAGCTGTTTTTT. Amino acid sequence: CASSYSTGRYTGELFF.